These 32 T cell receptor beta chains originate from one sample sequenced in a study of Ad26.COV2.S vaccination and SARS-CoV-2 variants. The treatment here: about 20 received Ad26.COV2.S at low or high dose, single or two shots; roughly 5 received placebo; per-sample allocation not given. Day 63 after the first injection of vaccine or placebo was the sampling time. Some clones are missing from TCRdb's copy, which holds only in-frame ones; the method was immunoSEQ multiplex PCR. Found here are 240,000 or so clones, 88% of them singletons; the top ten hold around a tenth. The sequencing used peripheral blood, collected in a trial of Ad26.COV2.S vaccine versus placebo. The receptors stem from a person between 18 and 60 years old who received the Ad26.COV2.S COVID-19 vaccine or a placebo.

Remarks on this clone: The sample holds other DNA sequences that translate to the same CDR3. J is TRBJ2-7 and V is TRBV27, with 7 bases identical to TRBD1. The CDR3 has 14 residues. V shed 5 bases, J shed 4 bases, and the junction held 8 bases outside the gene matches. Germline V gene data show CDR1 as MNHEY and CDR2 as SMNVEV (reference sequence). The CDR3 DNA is TGTGCCAGCAGTGTCCGGGACAGACTTTACGAGCAGTACTTC. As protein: CASSVRDRLYEQYF.

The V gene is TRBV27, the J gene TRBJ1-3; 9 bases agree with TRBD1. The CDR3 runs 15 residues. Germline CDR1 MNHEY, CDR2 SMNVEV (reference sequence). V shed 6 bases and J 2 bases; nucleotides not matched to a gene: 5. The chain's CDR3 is CASSPGDRAGNTIYF. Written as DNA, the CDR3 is TGTGCCAGCAGCCCGGGGGACAGGGCTGGAAACACCATATATTTT.

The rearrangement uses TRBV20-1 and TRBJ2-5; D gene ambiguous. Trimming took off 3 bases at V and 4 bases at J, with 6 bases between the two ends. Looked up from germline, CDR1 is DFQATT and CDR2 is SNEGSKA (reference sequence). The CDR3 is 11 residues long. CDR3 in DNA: TGCAGTGCTAGTATTGGAGAGACCCAGTACTTC. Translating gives CSASIGETQYF.

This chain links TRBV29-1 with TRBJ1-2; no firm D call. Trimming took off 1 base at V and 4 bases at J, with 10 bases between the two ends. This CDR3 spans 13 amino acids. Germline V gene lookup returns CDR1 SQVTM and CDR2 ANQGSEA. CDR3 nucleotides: TGCAGCGTTGAAGCTGAGCAGCCCTATGGCTACACCTTC. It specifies CSVEAEQPYGYTF. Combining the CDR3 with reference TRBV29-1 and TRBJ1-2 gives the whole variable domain SAVISQKPSRDICQRGTSLTIQCQVDSQVTMMFWYRQQPGQSLTLIATANQGSEATYESGFVIDKFPISRPNLTFSTLTVSNMSPEDSSIYLCSVEAEQPYGYTFGSGTRLTVV.

The CDR3 DNA follows: TGTGCCAGTAGTGTCCAAGGGACAGGGGGCCGCTACGAGCAGTACTTC. Protein sequence: CASSVQGTGGRYEQYF. The chain couples TRBV19 to TRBJ2-7; 12 bases match TRBD1. In germline, CDR1 is LNHDA, CDR2 SQIVND (reference sequence). This CDR3 is built from 16 residues. The junction had 8 bases not matched to a gene; V was cut back by 5 bases and J by 3 bases. The whole variable domain, filled in from reference TRBV19 and TRBJ2-7, reads DGGITQSPKYLFRKEGQNVTLSCEQNLNHDAMYWYRQDPGQGLRLIYYSQIVNDFQKGDIAEGYSVSREKKESFPLTVTSAQKNPTAFYLCASSVQGTGGRYEQYFGPGTRLTVT.

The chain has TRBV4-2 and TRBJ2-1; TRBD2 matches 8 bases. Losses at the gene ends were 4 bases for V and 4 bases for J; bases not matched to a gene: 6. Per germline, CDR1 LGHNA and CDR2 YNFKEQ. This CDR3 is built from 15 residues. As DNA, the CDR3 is TGTGCCAGCAGCCCCCGACTAGCGTCTTACAATGAGCAGTTCTTC. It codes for CASSPRLASYNEQFF.

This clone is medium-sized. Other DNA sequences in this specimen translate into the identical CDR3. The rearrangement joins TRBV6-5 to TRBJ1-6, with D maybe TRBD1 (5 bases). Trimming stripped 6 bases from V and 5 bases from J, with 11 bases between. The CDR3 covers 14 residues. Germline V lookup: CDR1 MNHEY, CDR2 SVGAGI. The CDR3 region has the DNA TGTGCCAGCAGCTCAGGGCGAGATAATTCACCCCTCCACTTT. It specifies CASSSGRDNSPLHF.

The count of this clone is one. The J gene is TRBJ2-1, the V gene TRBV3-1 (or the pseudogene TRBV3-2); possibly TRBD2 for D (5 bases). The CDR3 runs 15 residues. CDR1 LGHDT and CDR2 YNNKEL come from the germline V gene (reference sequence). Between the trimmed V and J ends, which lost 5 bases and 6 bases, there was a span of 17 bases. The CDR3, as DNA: TGTGCCAGCAGCTTCTATTCGACCAGCGGCAATGAGCAGTTCTTC. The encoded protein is CASSFYSTSGNEQFF.

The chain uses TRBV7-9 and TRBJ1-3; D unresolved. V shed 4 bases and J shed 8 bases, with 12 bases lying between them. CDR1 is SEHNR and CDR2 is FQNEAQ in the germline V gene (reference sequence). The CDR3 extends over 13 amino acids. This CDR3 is CASSYGPEDTIYF. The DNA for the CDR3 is TGTGCCAGCAGCTATGGTCCGGAGGACACCATATATTTT.

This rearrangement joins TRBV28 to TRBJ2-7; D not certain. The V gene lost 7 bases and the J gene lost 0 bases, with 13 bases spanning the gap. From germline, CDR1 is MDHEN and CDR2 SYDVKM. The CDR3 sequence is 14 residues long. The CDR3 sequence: CASKGPRSSYEQYF. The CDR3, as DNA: TGTGCCAGCAAGGGCCCGAGGAGCTCCTACGAGCAGTACTTC.

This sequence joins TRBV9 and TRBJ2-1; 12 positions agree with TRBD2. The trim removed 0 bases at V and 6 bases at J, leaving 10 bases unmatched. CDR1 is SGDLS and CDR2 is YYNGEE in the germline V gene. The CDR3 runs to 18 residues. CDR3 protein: CASSVASLLAGGINEQFF. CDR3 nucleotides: TGTGCCAGCAGCGTAGCCTCACTTCTAGCGGGAGGGATCAATGAGCAGTTCTTC.

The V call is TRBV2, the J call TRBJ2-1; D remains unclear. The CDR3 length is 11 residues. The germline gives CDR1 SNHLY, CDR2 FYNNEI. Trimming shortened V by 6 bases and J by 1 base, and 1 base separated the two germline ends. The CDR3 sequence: CASRSYNEQFF. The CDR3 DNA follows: TGTGCCAGCAGATCCTACAATGAGCAGTTCTTC. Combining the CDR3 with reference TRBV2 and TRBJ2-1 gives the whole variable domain EPEVTQTPSHQVTQMGQEVILRCVPISNHLYFYWYRQILGQKVEFLVSFYNNEISEKSEIFDDQFSVERPDGSNFTLKIRSTKLEDSAMYFCASRSYNEQFFGPGTRLTVL.

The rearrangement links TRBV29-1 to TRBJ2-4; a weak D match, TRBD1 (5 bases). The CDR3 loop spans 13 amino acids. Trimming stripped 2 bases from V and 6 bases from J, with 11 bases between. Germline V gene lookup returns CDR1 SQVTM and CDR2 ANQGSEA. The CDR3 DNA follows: TGCAGCGTTGAACATGGGGCAGGAAACATTCAGTACTTC. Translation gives CSVEHGAGNIQYF.

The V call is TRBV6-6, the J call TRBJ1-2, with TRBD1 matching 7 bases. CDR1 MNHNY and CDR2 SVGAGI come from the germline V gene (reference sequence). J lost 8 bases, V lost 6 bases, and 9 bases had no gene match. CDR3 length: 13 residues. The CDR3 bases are TGTGCCAGCAGCCCAACAGGGGCGGGCGGCTACACCTTC. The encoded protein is CASSPTGAGGYTF.

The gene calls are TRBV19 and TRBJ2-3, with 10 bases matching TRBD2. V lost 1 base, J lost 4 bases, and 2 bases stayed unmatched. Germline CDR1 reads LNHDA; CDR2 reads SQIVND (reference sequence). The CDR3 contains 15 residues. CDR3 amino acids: CASSIGSGGPDTQYF. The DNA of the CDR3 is TGTGCCAGTAGTATAGGTAGCGGGGGGCCAGATACGCAGTATTTT.

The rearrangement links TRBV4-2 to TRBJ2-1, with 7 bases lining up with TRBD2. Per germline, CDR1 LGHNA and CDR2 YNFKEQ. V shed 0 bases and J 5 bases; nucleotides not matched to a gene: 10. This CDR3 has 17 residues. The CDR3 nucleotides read TGTGCCAGCAGCCAAGACCTGGCGGCTAGCGGCCACAATGAGCAGTTCTTC. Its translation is CASSQDLAASGHNEQFF.

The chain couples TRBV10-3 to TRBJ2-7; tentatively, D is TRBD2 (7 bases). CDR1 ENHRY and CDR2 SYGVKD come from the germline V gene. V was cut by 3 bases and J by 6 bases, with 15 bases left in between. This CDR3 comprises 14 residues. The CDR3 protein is CAISEGGRGSEQYF. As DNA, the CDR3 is TGTGCCATCAGTGAAGGAGGGAGGGGGTCCGAGCAGTACTTC.

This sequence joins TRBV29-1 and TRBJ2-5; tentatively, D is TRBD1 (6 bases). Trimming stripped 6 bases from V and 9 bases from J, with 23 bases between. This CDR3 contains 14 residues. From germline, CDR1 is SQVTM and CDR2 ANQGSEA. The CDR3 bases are TGCAGCGTCCAATTGGCAGGGGCTATAGGGTCCCAGTACTTC. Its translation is CSVQLAGAIGSQYF.

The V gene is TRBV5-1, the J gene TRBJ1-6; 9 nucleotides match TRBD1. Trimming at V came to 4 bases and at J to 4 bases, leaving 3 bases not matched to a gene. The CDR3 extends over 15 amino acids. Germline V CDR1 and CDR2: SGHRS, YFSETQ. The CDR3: CASSTGTGYNSPLHF. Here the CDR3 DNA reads TGCGCCAGCAGCACCGGGACAGGGTATAATTCACCCCTCCACTTT.

This chain's CDR3 is CARSFPRAAHPYEQYF. DNA for the CDR3: TGTGCCAGAAGCTTTCCTCGAGCGGCTCACCCCTACGAGCAGTACTTC. The chain uses TRBV5-3 and TRBJ2-7; TRBD2 is a possible D gene (5 bases). TRBV5-3 is known as an ORF, though its function is uncertain. Trimming cost V 2 bases and J 2 bases, with 17 bases left between them. This CDR3 has 16 amino acids.

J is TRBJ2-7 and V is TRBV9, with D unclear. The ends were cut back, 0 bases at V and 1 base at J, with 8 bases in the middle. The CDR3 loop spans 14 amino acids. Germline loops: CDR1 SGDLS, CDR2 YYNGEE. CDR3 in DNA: TGTGCCAGCAGCGTAGCTGTGGGATCCTACGAGCAGTACTTC. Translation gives CASSVAVGSYEQYF.

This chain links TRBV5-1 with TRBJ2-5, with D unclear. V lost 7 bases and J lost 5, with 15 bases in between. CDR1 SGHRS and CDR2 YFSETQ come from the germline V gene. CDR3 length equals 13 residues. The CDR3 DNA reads TGCGCCAGCTTCCGGAGTTTGGGGGAGACCCAGTACTTC. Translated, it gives CASFRSLGETQYF.

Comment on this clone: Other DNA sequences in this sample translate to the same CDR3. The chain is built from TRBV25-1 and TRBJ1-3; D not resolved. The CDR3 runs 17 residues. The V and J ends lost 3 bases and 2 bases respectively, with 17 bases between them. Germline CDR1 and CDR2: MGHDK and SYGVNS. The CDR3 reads CASSDPRGSSAGNTIYF. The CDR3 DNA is TGTGCCAGCAGTGACCCTCGGGGTAGTAGCGCTGGAAACACCATATATTTT.

The CDR3: CASSPLPNPGTGVHQPQHF. In DNA, the CDR3 is TGTGCCAGCTCACCTCTCCCCAATCCCGGGACAGGGGTCCATCAGCCCCAGCATTTT. The chain combines TRBV18 with TRBJ1-5, with 10 bases matching TRBD1. Germline CDR1 KGHSH, CDR2 LQKENI. This CDR3 has 19 amino acids. Losses at the gene ends were 3 bases for V and 5 bases for J; bases not matched to a gene: 16.

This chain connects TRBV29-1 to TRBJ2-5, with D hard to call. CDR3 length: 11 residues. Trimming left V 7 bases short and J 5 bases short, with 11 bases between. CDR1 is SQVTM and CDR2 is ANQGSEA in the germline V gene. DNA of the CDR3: TGCAGCGCCAAGTCCAGCGAGACCCAGTACTTC. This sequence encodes CSAKSSETQYF.

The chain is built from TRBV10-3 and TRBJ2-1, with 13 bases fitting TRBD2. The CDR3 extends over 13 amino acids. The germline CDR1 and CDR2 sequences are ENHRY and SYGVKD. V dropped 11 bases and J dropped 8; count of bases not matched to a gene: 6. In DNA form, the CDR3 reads TGTGCCGTCACTAGCGGGAGGGCTGATGAGCAGTTCTTC. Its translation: CAVTSGRADEQFF.

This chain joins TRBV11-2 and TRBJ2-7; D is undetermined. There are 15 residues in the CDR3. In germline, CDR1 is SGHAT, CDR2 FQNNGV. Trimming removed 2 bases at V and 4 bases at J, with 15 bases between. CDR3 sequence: CASSLLRTGDYEQYF. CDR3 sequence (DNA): TGTGCCAGCAGCTTATTACGGACCGGAGATTACGAGCAGTACTTC.

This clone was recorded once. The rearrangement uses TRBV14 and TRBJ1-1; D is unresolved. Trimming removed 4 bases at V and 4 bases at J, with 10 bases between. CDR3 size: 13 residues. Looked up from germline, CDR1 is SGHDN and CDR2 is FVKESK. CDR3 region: CASSLQLSTEAFF. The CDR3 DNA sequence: TGTGCCAGCAGCCTACAGTTGAGCACTGAAGCTTTCTTT.

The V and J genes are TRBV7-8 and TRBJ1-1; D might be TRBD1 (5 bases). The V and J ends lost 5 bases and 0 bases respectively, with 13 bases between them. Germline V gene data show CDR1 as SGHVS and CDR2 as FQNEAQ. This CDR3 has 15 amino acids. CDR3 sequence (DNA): TGTGCCAGCAGCCGAACGGGGGTCATGAACACTGAAGCTTTCTTT. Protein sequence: CASSRTGVMNTEAFF.

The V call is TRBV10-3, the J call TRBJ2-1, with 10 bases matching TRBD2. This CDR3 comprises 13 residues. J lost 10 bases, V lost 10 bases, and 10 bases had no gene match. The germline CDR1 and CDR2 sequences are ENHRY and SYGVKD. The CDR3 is CATTSGMTEEQFF. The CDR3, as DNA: TGTGCCACCACTAGCGGGATGACCGAGGAGCAGTTCTTC.

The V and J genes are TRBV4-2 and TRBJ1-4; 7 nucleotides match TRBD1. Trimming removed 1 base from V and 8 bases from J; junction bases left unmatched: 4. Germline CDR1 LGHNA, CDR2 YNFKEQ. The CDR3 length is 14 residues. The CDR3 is CASSQGTGNEKLFF. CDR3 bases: TGTGCCAGCAGCCAAGGGACAGGAAACGAAAAACTGTTTTTT.

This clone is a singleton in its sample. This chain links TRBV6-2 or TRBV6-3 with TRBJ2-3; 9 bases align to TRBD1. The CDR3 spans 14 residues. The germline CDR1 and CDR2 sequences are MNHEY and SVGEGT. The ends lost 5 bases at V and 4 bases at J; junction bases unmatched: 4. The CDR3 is CASSPRQGADTQYF. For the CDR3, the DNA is TGTGCCAGCAGTCCCCGACAGGGGGCAGATACGCAGTATTTT.